This T cell receptor beta chain was captured in a study of tumor and adjacent non-tumor tissue in lung cancer. Study-level information: Aged about 30 to 76 years, patients included roughly ten men and several women with stage I to III disease.

No cell sorting was done before RNA was extracted from the tissue. The germline gives CDR1 SGHDT, CDR2 YYEEEE. CDR3 length: 15 amino acids. Three rounds of nested PCR, following a modified ARM-PCR protocol, produced the TCRbeta library. A single record per CDR3 protein comes from TCRdb applying MiXCR to the multiplex PCR reads. The data contain approximately 120,000 distinct CDR3 sequences, roughly 74% of them singletons. This clonotype has a single count. The antigen is undetermined. A much larger clone lies one base from this, so it may be a read error. Study results and caveats: Tumor tissue had significantly higher TCR diversity than normal lung.

The genes are TRBV5-6 and TRBJ2-1, with D unclear. Sequencing was done on a sample of lung tumor tissue. The receptor's source is a woman aged 55-70 years with non-small cell lung cancer. CDR3 sequence: CASSPGLSSYNEQLF. The CDR3 DNA reads TGTGCCAGCAGCCCCGGCCTGAGCTCCTACAATGAGCAGTTATTC.